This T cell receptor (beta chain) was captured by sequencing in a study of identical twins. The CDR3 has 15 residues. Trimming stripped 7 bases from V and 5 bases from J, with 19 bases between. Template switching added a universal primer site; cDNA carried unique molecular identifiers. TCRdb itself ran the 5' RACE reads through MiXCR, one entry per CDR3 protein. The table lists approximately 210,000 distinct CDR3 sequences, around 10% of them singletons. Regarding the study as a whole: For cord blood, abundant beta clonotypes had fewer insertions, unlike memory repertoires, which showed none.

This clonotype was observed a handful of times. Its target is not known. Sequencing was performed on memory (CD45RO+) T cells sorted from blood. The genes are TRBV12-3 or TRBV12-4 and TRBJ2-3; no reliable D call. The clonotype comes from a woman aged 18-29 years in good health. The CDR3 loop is CASTSGPTGGDTQYF. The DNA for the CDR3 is TGTGCCAGCACCTCTGGACCTACTGGTGGAGATACGCAGTATTTT.